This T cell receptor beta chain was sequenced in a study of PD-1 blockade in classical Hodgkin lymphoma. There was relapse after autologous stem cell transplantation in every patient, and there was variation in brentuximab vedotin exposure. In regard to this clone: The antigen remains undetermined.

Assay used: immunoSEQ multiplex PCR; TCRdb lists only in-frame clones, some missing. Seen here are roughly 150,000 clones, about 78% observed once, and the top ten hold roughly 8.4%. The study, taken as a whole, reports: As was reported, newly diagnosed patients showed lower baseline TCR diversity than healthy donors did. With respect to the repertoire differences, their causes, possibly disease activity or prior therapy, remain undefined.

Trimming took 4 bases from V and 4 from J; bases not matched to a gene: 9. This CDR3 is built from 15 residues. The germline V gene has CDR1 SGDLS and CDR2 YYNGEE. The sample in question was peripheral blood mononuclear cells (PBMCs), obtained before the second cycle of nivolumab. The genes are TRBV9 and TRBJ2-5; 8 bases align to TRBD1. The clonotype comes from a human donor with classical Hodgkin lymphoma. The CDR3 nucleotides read TGTGCCAGCAGCCCCCGGACAGGGCTACCAGAGACCCAGTACTTC. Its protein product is CASSPRTGLPETQYF.